What follows are 30 T cell receptor beta chains derived from one specimen sequenced in a study of control samples from healthy donors and cancer patients. Some clones are missing from TCRdb's copy, which holds only in-frame ones; the method was immunoSEQ multiplex PCR. The sample has about 44,000 clones, approximately 89% seen once; the top ten hold roughly 10%. The sample taken for sequencing was PBMCs. All receptors derive from a woman aged 55-69 years with lung cancer.

The chain employs TRBV2 and TRBJ2-3, with TRBD1 matching 10 bases. V shed 9 bases, J shed 6 bases, and the junction held 9 bases outside the gene matches. The CDR3 has 14 amino acids. CDR1 is SNHLY and CDR2 is FYNNEI in the germline V gene. CDR3 bases: TGTGCCAGGACCGGGACAGGGGTCCAGGATACGCAGTATTTT. It encodes CARTGTGVQDTQYF.

The rearrangement uses TRBV9 and TRBJ1-5; D is perhaps TRBD1 (6 bases). The CDR3 sequence is 15 residues long. V lost 3 bases to trimming and J lost 2 bases, with 12 bases between them. The germline V gene encodes CDR1 SGDLS and CDR2 YYNGEE. The CDR3 nucleotides read TGTGCCAGCAGCGCCAGGGGAGGTGGCAATCAGCCCCAGCATTTT. It is translated as CASSARGGGNQPQHF.

The chain combines TRBV19 with TRBJ2-3; no definite D call. V was clipped by 3 bases and J by 3 bases, with 4 bases between them. This CDR3 is 12 amino acids long. Germline V gives CDR1 LNHDA, CDR2 SQIVND (reference sequence). CDR3 residues: CASSIRTDTQYF. The CDR3 DNA reads TGTGCCAGTAGTATCCGAACAGATACGCAGTATTTT.

This chain uses TRBV6-6 with TRBJ1-1; D might be TRBD1 (5 bases). CDR3 length equals 15 residues. CDR1 and CDR2 (germline): MNHNY, SVGAGI (reference sequence). V was trimmed by 7 bases and J by 6 bases, leaving 21 bases between them. The CDR3 loop reads CASTLAGGGRPEAFF. The CDR3 DNA follows: TGTGCCAGCACCCTCGCCGGGGGAGGGAGGCCTGAAGCTTTCTTT.

This sequence joins TRBV15 and TRBJ2-3, with TRBD1 matching 9 bases. Looked up from germline, CDR1 is LNHNV and CDR2 is YYDKDF (reference sequence). J lost 1 base, V lost 5 bases, and 4 bases had no gene match. CDR3 length: 15 residues. The CDR3 sequence: CATSRRTGGTDTQYF. The DNA for the CDR3 is TGTGCCACCAGCCGCCGGACAGGGGGCACAGATACGCAGTATTTT.

The chain has TRBV10-3 and TRBJ2-2; 8 positions match TRBD2. This CDR3 has 16 residues. V shed 4 bases, J shed 9 bases, and the junction held 13 bases outside the gene matches. Germline-derived CDR1 and CDR2 are ENHRY and SYGVKD. The DNA of the CDR3 is TGTGCCATCAGTGTCAGCGGGAGCGGTTCTGGGCGGGAGCTGTTTTTT. The encoded protein is CAISVSGSGSGRELFF.

The rearrangement uses TRBV19 and TRBJ1-1, with D maybe TRBD1 (6 bases). The CDR3 is made up of 16 amino acids. With 5 bases removed from V and 1 base from J, the gap between germline ends came to 17 bases. Per the germline V gene, CDR1 is LNHDA and CDR2 is SQIVND (reference sequence). CDR3 DNA sequence: TGTGCCAGTAGTCCGGCAGTCGGAGGGGGGAACACTGAAGCTTTCTTT. Translating gives CASSPAVGGGNTEAFF.

The chain recombines TRBV2 with TRBJ1-2; D is unresolved. V lost 3 bases, J lost 5 bases, and 7 bases lay in between. CDR1 SNHLY and CDR2 FYNNEI come from the germline V gene. This CDR3 is 12 amino acids long. CDR3 residues: CASSDTRYGYTF. The CDR3 DNA reads TGTGCCAGCAGTGATACAAGATATGGCTACACCTTC. Looking up the rest from reference TRBV2 and TRBJ1-2 gives the full variable domain: EPEVTQTPSHQVTQMGQEVILRCVPISNHLYFYWYRQILGQKVEFLVSFYNNEISEKSEIFDDQFSVERPDGSNFTLKIRSTKLEDSAMYFCASSDTRYGYTFGSGTRLTVV.

The rearrangement links TRBV2 to TRBJ2-2; 8 bases map to TRBD2. CDR3 length equals 16 residues. J gave up 5 bases and V 1 base, and 6 bases lay outside the gene matches. Germline CDR1 and CDR2: SNHLY and FYNNEI. The CDR3 DNA sequence: TGTGCCAGCAGTGAAGTGGGACTAGTAGCGACCGGGGAGCTGTTTTTT. Its translation is CASSEVGLVATGELFF.

The chain employs TRBV5-5 and TRBJ1-3; no clear D gene. This CDR3 has 11 amino acids. Germline V lookup: CDR1 SGHKS, CDR2 YYEKEE (reference sequence). V lost 4 bases and J lost 4, with 3 bases in between. The CDR3 DNA follows: TGTGCCAGCAGCATAGGAAACACCATATATTTT. This codes for CASSIGNTIYF.

The V and J genes are TRBV15 and TRBJ1-3, with a possible D match to TRBD1 (5 bases). CDR3 length: 16 residues. The germline V gene encodes CDR1 LNHNV and CDR2 YYDKDF (reference sequence). V was cut by 0 bases and J by 0 bases, with 9 bases left in between. CDR3 sequence (DNA): TGTGCCACCAGCAGAGACAGGGCGAGCTCTGGAAACACCATATATTTT. Protein: CATSRDRASSGNTIYF.

The chain uses TRBV18 and TRBJ1-2; 7 bases line up with TRBD1. The CDR3 loop spans 16 amino acids. CDR1 and CDR2 from the germline V gene are KGHSH and LQKENI. V shed 6 bases, J shed 4 bases, and the junction held 14 bases outside the gene matches. The CDR3 DNA follows: TGTGCCAGCTCTGCGAGATTACAGGGGACCGGCTATGGCTACACCTTC. It encodes CASSARLQGTGYGYTF.

V is TRBV19 and J is TRBJ1-5, with TRBD1 identical over 8 bases. With V trimmed by 10 bases and J by 4 bases, 6 bases remained unmatched. Germline lookup yields CDR1 LNHDA and CDR2 SQIVND (reference sequence). This CDR3 region has 13 residues. CDR3 sequence: CAISQGGNQPQHF. Here the CDR3 DNA reads TGTGCCATTTCACAGGGGGGTAATCAGCCCCAGCATTTT.

The chain is built from TRBV5-6 and TRBJ1-5; no clear D gene. The length of the CDR3 is 14 residues. Trimming left V 0 bases short and J 5 bases short, with 9 bases between. Germline CDR1 SGHDT, CDR2 YYEEEE. CDR3 in DNA: TGTGCCAGCAGCTTGGTTGGTCCCCATCAGCCCCAGCATTTT. Its protein product is CASSLVGPHQPQHF.

The CDR3 sequence: CASSQPLQEGCSYEQYF. CDR3 DNA: TGTGCCAGCAGCCAACCCCTCCAAGAAGGGTGCTCCTACGAGCAGTACTTC. J is TRBJ2-7 and V is TRBV3-1 (or the pseudogene TRBV3-2); D gene ambiguous. V was trimmed by 2 bases and J by 0 bases, leaving 17 bases between them. This CDR3 contains 17 residues. Looked up from germline, CDR1 is LGHDT and CDR2 is YNNKEL (reference sequence).

V and J are TRBV27 and TRBJ2-7; D possibly corresponds to TRBD1 (5 bases). The V gene lost 3 bases and the J gene lost 1 base, with 7 bases spanning the gap. The CDR3 contains 13 residues. Germline V gene data show CDR1 as MNHEY and CDR2 as SMNVEV (reference sequence). CDR3 bases: TGTGCCAGCAGTTTCCAGGGTTCCTACGAGCAGTACTTC. Amino acids: CASSFQGSYEQYF.

The V gene is TRBV28, the J gene TRBJ2-1; TRBD1 agrees at 10 bases. The germline V gene encodes CDR1 MDHEN and CDR2 SYDVKM. V was clipped by 4 bases and J by 7 bases; unmatched bases: 10. The CDR3 covers 16 residues. For the CDR3, the DNA is TGTGCCAGCAGTTGGGGAACCGGGACAGGGGTAAATGAGCAGTTCTTC. The encoded protein is CASSWGTGTGVNEQFF.

This sequence joins TRBV4-2 and TRBJ2-5; 11 bases map to TRBD2. Per the germline V gene, CDR1 is LGHNA and CDR2 is YNFKEQ. This CDR3 has 17 amino acids. V lost 1 base and J lost 4; bases outside the gene matches: 8. Written as DNA, the CDR3 is TGTGCCAGCAGCCAAGCCGGGACTAGCGGAGCCTTAGAGACCCAGTACTTC. The encoded protein is CASSQAGTSGALETQYF.

This sequence joins TRBV18 and TRBJ2-3, with a possible D match to TRBD1 (6 bases). The germline V and J ends were trimmed by 6 bases and 6 bases, with 10 bases remaining between them. Germline V lookup: CDR1 KGHSH, CDR2 LQKENI. The CDR3 runs to 12 residues. CDR3 coding DNA: TGTGCCAGCTCCCCCGACAGGGATACGCAGTATTTT. Residues: CASSPDRDTQYF.

As regards this clone: Other DNA sequences in this sample translate to the same CDR3. This sequence joins TRBV7-9 and TRBJ2-7; tentatively, D is TRBD1 or TRBD2 (5 bases each). The CDR3 is made up of 16 amino acids. Germline V gives CDR1 SEHNR, CDR2 FQNEAQ (reference sequence). Between the trimmed V and J ends, which lost 5 bases and 2 bases, there was a span of 19 bases. The CDR3 bases are TGTGCCAGCAGCCTATTTCAGGGCGGACTGGCCTACGAGCAGTACTTC. Translated, it gives CASSLFQGGLAYEQYF.

The chain is built from TRBV4-2 and TRBJ2-2; perhaps TRBD1 as D (5 bases). V was shortened by 0 bases and J by 4 bases, with 15 bases between the two germline ends. The CDR3 sequence is 17 residues long. The V gene's germline CDR1 is LGHNA and CDR2 YNFKEQ. CDR3 nucleotide sequence: TGTGCCAGCAGCCAAGATTTATCAGGGTCATTCACCGGGGAGCTGTTTTTT. As protein: CASSQDLSGSFTGELFF.

The rearrangement uses TRBV15 and TRBJ1-6; no firm D call. V lost 5 bases, J lost 7 bases, and 12 bases lay in between. The CDR3 sequence is 14 residues long. Germline CDR1 reads LNHNV; CDR2 reads YYDKDF (reference sequence). CDR3 region: CATSSGSGNSPLHF. The CDR3 DNA reads as TGTGCCACCAGCTCAGGATCTGGCAATTCACCCCTCCACTTT.

The CDR3 region has the DNA TGTGCCATTTGGGACCCCGCAAAATACAAGCAGTACTTC. Residues: CAIWDPAKYKQYF. The V and J genes are TRBV10-3 and TRBJ2-7; TRBD1 or TRBD2 may be the D gene (5 bases each). Germline CDR1 reads ENHRY; CDR2 reads SYGVKD. CDR3 length: 13 amino acids. Deletions cut 9 bases from V and 8 bases from J, with 20 bases between.

The rearrangement uses TRBV18 and TRBJ1-2; weak D call: TRBD1 (5 bases). Trimming cost V 5 bases and J 0 bases, with 13 bases left between them. The length of the CDR3 is 15 residues. The germline gives CDR1 KGHSH, CDR2 LQKENI. The CDR3 loop reads CASSVDRDANYGYTF. The CDR3 region has the DNA TGTGCCAGCTCAGTCGACCGGGACGCTAACTATGGCTACACCTTC.

CDR3 bases: TGTGCCAGCAGCAAGGGACTAGCCTACGAGCAGTACTTC. It is translated as CASSKGLAYEQYF. The J gene is TRBJ2-7, the V gene TRBV13; TRBD2 matches 8 bases. This CDR3 region has 13 residues. Trimming removed 5 bases from V and 2 bases from J; junction bases left unmatched: 2. Germline V gene sequence: CDR1 PRHDT, CDR2 FYEKMQ (reference sequence).

The rearrangement links TRBV15 to TRBJ1-1; tentative D call: TRBD1 (5 bases). The germline CDR1 and CDR2 sequences are LNHNV and YYDKDF (reference sequence). There are 15 residues in the CDR3. The V end lost 0 bases, the J end lost 3 bases, and 11 bases lay between the germline ends. The CDR3 region is CATSREGRSDTEAFF. Here the CDR3 DNA reads TGTGCCACCAGCAGAGAGGGACGGTCGGACACTGAAGCTTTCTTT.

The rearrangement links TRBV18 to TRBJ2-1; D not certain. Trimming took 3 bases from V and 0 from J, leaving 9 bases between them. The CDR3 is 15 amino acids. Germline loops: CDR1 KGHSH, CDR2 LQKENI. DNA for the CDR3: TGTGCCAGCTCACCCGTGCCTAGCTCCTACAATGAGCAGTTCTTC. Its protein product is CASSPVPSSYNEQFF.

The chain links TRBV2 to TRBJ1-6; D is perhaps TRBD1 (5 bases). Trimming removed 8 bases at V and 11 bases at J, with 19 bases between. CDR1 is SNHLY and CDR2 is FYNNEI in the germline V gene. The length of the CDR3 is 14 residues. The DNA for the CDR3 is TGTGCCAGCCGGGACGGCCTTGATGGGGCACCCCTCCACTTT. It codes for CASRDGLDGAPLHF. Full variable domain (rest looked up from reference TRBV2 and TRBJ1-6): EPEVTQTPSHQVTQMGQEVILRCVPISNHLYFYWYRQILGQKVEFLVSFYNNEISEKSEIFDDQFSVERPDGSNFTLKIRSTKLEDSAMYFCASRDGLDGAPLHFGNGTRLTVT.

In DNA form, the CDR3 reads TGTGCCTGGAGTGTAGATCCAGGGATGGAGACCCAGTACTTC. Amino acids: CAWSVDPGMETQYF. V usage is TRBV30 and J usage is TRBJ2-5; D perhaps matches TRBD1 (5 bases). V shed 0 bases and J shed 5 bases, with 13 bases lying between them. The CDR3 consists of 14 residues. Germline CDR1 is GTSNPN and CDR2 is SVGIG (reference sequence).

The CDR3 DNA reads as TGTGCTAGTGGTTTGACAGGGGAGTCACCCCTCCACTTT. Protein sequence: CASGLTGESPLHF. The chain links TRBV12-5 to TRBJ1-6, with 7 bases identical to TRBD1. The V segment lost 2 bases and the J segment 10 bases; nucleotides outside the gene matches: 2. CDR3 length: 13 amino acids. Germline loops: CDR1 LGHNT, CDR2 FRNRAP.